The 30 T cell receptor beta chains below all came from one sample that was sequenced in a study of cytomegalovirus exposure and HLA in healthy donors. The PCR made use of 60 Vbeta and 13 Jbeta primers. Assay used: immunoSEQ multiplex PCR; TCRdb lists only in-frame clones, some missing. The sample holds some 130,000 clones, around 80% seen once. The sample consisted of PBMCs. These TCRs come from a man in his forties in good health and CMV-seropositive.

The V gene is TRBV27, the J gene TRBJ2-7; a possible D gene is TRBD2 (5 bases). Trimming took 7 bases from V and 3 from J, leaving 10 bases between them. Germline loops: CDR1 MNHEY, CDR2 SMNVEV (reference sequence). The CDR3 is made up of 12 amino acids. The CDR3 loop is CASTTGNYEQYF. CDR3 DNA sequence: TGTGCCAGCACTACGGGAAACTACGAGCAGTACTTC.

The chain is built from TRBV19 and TRBJ1-2, with 9 nucleotides matching TRBD1. Germline CDR1 is LNHDA and CDR2 is SQIVND (reference sequence). This CDR3 is 12 amino acids long. V gave up 6 bases and J gave up 8 bases; unmatched junction bases: 4. CDR3 in amino acids: CASSRQGDGYTF. The CDR3 DNA sequence: TGTGCCAGTAGCCGACAGGGGGACGGCTACACCTTC.

V gene TRBV5-8 combines with J gene TRBJ2-3; possibly TRBD1 for D (7 bases). Trimming shortened V by 3 bases and J by 3 bases, and 20 bases separated the two germline ends. This CDR3 has 17 residues. Germline V gene data show CDR1 as SGHTS and CDR2 as YDEGEE. The CDR3, as DNA: TGTGCCAGCAGCTGGAGGGCGACAGGGTTTAATACAGATACGCAGTATTTT. It codes for CASSWRATGFNTDTQYF.

There are a few counts of this clone. The chain carries TRBV11-3 and TRBJ2-1; the match to TRBD2 covers 13 bases. This CDR3 comprises 16 residues. Germline lookup yields CDR1 SGHNT and CDR2 YENEEA. With 5 bases clipped from V and 6 bases from J, the junction kept 7 bases outside the gene matches. CDR3: CASSQDGTSGTNEQFF. In DNA form, the CDR3 reads TGTGCCAGCAGCCAGGACGGGACTAGCGGGACCAATGAGCAGTTCTTC.

This clone is a singleton in its sample. The V gene is TRBV2, the J gene TRBJ2-3; 9 nucleotides match TRBD1. CDR3 length: 12 residues. With 10 bases clipped from V and 4 bases from J, the junction kept 3 bases outside the gene matches. The germline gives CDR1 SNHLY, CDR2 FYNNEI. Written as DNA, the CDR3 is TGTGCCACACAGGGGGCGGCAGATACGCAGTATTTT. This sequence encodes CATQGAADTQYF.

The chain is built from TRBV19 and TRBJ1-5; unclear D gene. V lost 4 bases to trimming and J lost 0 bases, with 7 bases between them. CDR1 and CDR2 (germline): LNHDA, SQIVND (reference sequence). This CDR3 is built from 14 residues. The CDR3 loop reads CASSTGNSNQPQHF. In DNA form, the CDR3 reads TGTGCCAGTAGTACGGGTAATAGCAATCAGCCCCAGCATTTT.

The chain recombines TRBV9 with TRBJ1-3; perhaps TRBD1 as D (5 bases). The V gene's germline CDR1 is SGDLS and CDR2 YYNGEE. Trimming stripped 4 bases from V and 2 bases from J, with 13 bases between. CDR3 size: 15 residues. CDR3 region: CASSLRDYTGNTIYF. The CDR3 region has the DNA TGTGCCAGCAGCCTTCGGGACTATACTGGAAACACCATATATTTT.

The rearrangement uses TRBV6-1 and TRBJ2-7; D might be TRBD1 (6 bases). Trimming removed 2 bases from V and 0 bases from J, with 23 bases in between. CDR1 and CDR2 (germline): MNHNS, SASEGT. This CDR3 spans 19 amino acids. The CDR3: CASSENLYQGRVGSYEQYF. The CDR3 DNA follows: TGTGCCAGCAGTGAAAATTTGTATCAGGGGCGGGTGGGCTCCTACGAGCAGTACTTC.

CDR3 residues: CASSPPVQLNEQFF. The CDR3 coding sequence is TGTGCCAGCTCACCACCGGTCCAACTCAATGAGCAGTTCTTC. V and J are TRBV18 and TRBJ2-1; no reliable D call. The CDR3 is 14 residues long. V gave up 0 bases and J gave up 6 bases, with 9 bases separating them. The germline CDR1 and CDR2 sequences are KGHSH and LQKENI.

The chain joins TRBV5-1 to TRBJ2-5; the match to TRBD1 covers 8 bases. CDR3 length: 13 residues. Germline V lookup: CDR1 SGHRS, CDR2 YFSETQ. The trim removed 4 bases at V and 4 bases at J, leaving 3 bases unmatched. The CDR3 region has the DNA TGCGCCAGCAGCCGAGGACAGGGAGAGACCCAGTACTTC. It specifies CASSRGQGETQYF.

CDR3 nucleotide sequence: TGTGCCAGCAGCCCTGCCGGCAGGGGCAGCAATCAGCCCCAGCATTTT. Its protein is CASSPAGRGSNQPQHF. The chain recombines TRBV7-9 with TRBJ1-5; D is possibly TRBD1 (6 bases). CDR1 is SEHNR and CDR2 is FQNEAQ in the germline V gene (reference sequence). The germline V and J ends were trimmed by 5 bases and 1 base, with 15 bases remaining between them. The CDR3 runs to 16 residues.

This clone was seen only once. As DNA, the CDR3 is TGCGCCAGCAGTTCTAGGGGCCATAATTCACCCCTCCACTTT. Translating gives CASSSRGHNSPLHF. The rearrangement links TRBV10-2 to TRBJ1-6; tentative D call: TRBD1 (5 bases). Germline loops: CDR1 WSHSY, CDR2 SAAADI. Trimming shortened V by 5 bases and J by 5 bases, and 10 bases separated the two germline ends. The CDR3 consists of 14 residues.

The chain uses TRBV7-2 and TRBJ2-1; the match to TRBD2 covers 8 bases. The junction had 9 bases not matched to a gene; V was cut back by 7 bases and J by 4 bases. The CDR3 extends over 15 amino acids. Per germline, CDR1 SGHTA and CDR2 FQGNSA. CDR3 loop: CASTGSGMAYNEQFF. The CDR3 DNA reads as TGTGCCAGCACCGGTAGCGGGATGGCATACAATGAGCAGTTCTTC.

Of note for this clone: A read error may account for a junction end that differs from germline. This chain connects TRBV5-6 to TRBJ1-2; the D gene is possibly TRBD1 (5 bases). Looked up from germline, CDR1 is SGHDT and CDR2 is YYEEEE. This CDR3 comprises 15 residues. The CDR3 protein is CASSLDTRVNYGYTF. The CDR3 region has the DNA TGTGCCAGCAGCTTGGATACCAGGGTAAACTATGGCTACACCTTT.

The rearrangement links TRBV5-1 to TRBJ2-7, with TRBD1 matching over 7 bases. The CDR3 consists of 14 residues. V lost 3 bases and J lost 6; bases outside the gene matches: 9. CDR1 is SGHRS, CDR2 YFSETQ, per germline. CDR3 in amino acids: CASSSGTAAREQYF. The CDR3, as DNA: TGCGCCAGCAGCTCCGGGACAGCCGCCCGCGAGCAGTACTTC.

The chain carries TRBV7-9 and TRBJ2-7; tentatively, D is TRBD1 (6 bases). Trimming shortened V by 11 bases and J by 7 bases, and 18 bases separated the two germline ends. The CDR3 has 12 residues. Germline V lookup: CDR1 SEHNR, CDR2 FQNEAQ (reference sequence). The CDR3 spells CAWGHNVDEQYF. CDR3 sequence (DNA): TGTGCCTGGGGACATAATGTAGATGAGCAGTACTTC.

DNA of the CDR3: TGCGCCAGCAGCTTCGGCAGGACTAGCGGGAGCTCCTACGAGCAGTACTTC. Amino acid sequence: CASSFGRTSGSSYEQYF. V gene TRBV5-1 combines with J gene TRBJ2-7; 13 positions match TRBD2. Germline lookup yields CDR1 SGHRS and CDR2 YFSETQ. The V segment lost 2 bases and the J segment 0 bases; nucleotides outside the gene matches: 5. CDR3 size: 17 residues.

This chain connects TRBV9 to TRBJ2-7; D perhaps matches TRBD2 (5 bases). V lost 7 bases, J lost 6 bases, and 17 bases lay in between. Germline CDR1 and CDR2: SGDLS and YYNGEE. CDR3 length: 13 amino acids. In nucleotides, the CDR3 is TGTGCCAGCTCTTACTGGGTGGGGAGCGAGCAGTACTTC. Protein product: CASSYWVGSEQYF.

For the CDR3, the DNA is TGTGCCAGTCATGCGTACCGTACCAATGAGCAGTTCTTC. Residues: CASHAYRTNEQFF. The chain is built from TRBV19 and TRBJ2-1; D is uncertain. The CDR3 consists of 13 residues. Germline loops: CDR1 LNHDA, CDR2 SQIVND (reference sequence). Trimming removed 8 bases at V and 6 bases at J, with 14 bases between.

The chain joins TRBV5-6 to TRBJ1-1; D is unresolved. Germline V gives CDR1 SGHDT, CDR2 YYEEEE. V was shortened by 6 bases and J by 5 bases, with 14 bases between the two germline ends. The CDR3 totals 13 residues. As DNA, the CDR3 is TGTGCCAGCACCTGGGCGCTGGTTACTGAAGCTTTCTTT. Amino acids: CASTWALVTEAFF.

V usage is TRBV9 and J usage is TRBJ2-7, with 8 bases matching TRBD1. The CDR3 runs to 17 residues. J gave up 2 bases and V 0 bases, and 10 bases lay outside the gene matches. Germline V gene sequence: CDR1 SGDLS, CDR2 YYNGEE. The CDR3 nucleotides read TGTGCCAGCAGCGTAGGGCTTTCAGGGGGCCTTCCCTACGAGCAGTACTTC. Translating gives CASSVGLSGGLPYEQYF. The full variable domain, its missing parts supplied by reference TRBV9 and TRBJ2-7, is DSGVTQTPKHLITATGQRVTLRCSPRSGDLSVYWYQQSLDQGLQFLIQYYNGEERAKGNILERFSAQQFPDLHSELNLSSLELGDSALYFCASSVGLSGGLPYEQYFGPGTRLTVT.

V is TRBV27 and J is TRBJ1-2; D may be TRBD1 (6 bases). With 5 bases removed from V and 4 bases from J, the gap between germline ends came to 11 bases. The CDR3 consists of 13 residues. Germline CDR1 is MNHEY and CDR2 is SMNVEV (reference sequence). The DNA for the CDR3 is TGTGCCAGCAGTCCCGGACAGCTCTATGGCTACACCTTC. Translation gives CASSPGQLYGYTF.

The chain is built from TRBV12-5 and TRBJ2-1; 7 bases align to TRBD2. This CDR3 comprises 22 residues. V shed 5 bases and J 0 bases; nucleotides not matched to a gene: 25. CDR1 and CDR2 (germline): LGHNT, FRNRAP. The CDR3 spells CASGTPPRVWLAVMSSYNEQFF. CDR3 DNA sequence: TGTGCTAGTGGTACCCCCCCCCGGGTTTGGCTAGCGGTGATGAGCTCCTACAATGAGCAGTTCTTC.

This sequence joins TRBV6-5 and TRBJ1-6; D is ambiguous. The V and J ends lost 2 bases and 0 bases respectively, with 5 bases between them. The CDR3 is made up of 15 amino acids. From germline, CDR1 is MNHEY and CDR2 SVGAGI. DNA of the CDR3: TGTGCCAGCAGTTACGCCGGCTCCTATAATTCACCCCTCCACTTT. Its translation is CASSYAGSYNSPLHF.

The chain joins TRBV4-1 to TRBJ2-7; D might be TRBD2 (5 bases). Germline assignment: CDR1 MGHRA and CDR2 YSYEKL. The CDR3 consists of 12 residues. V was trimmed by 3 bases and J by 7 bases, leaving 10 bases between them. The CDR3 sequence: CASSHIIAEQYF. The CDR3, as DNA: TGCGCCAGCAGCCATATTATAGCGGAGCAGTACTTC.

This clone was recorded a few times. The chain uses TRBV7-9 and TRBJ1-3; 7 positions agree with TRBD1. Germline CDR1 is SEHNR and CDR2 is FQNEAQ (reference sequence). The length of the CDR3 is 15 residues. The ends lost 5 bases at V and 0 bases at J; junction bases unmatched: 4. The CDR3 protein is CASSKDRISGNTIYF. The CDR3 DNA reads as TGTGCCAGCAGCAAGGACAGGATCTCTGGAAACACCATATATTTT.

The rearrangement links TRBV27 to TRBJ2-1; D may be TRBD2 (5 bases). The CDR3 covers 16 residues. Germline V gives CDR1 MNHEY, CDR2 SMNVEV (reference sequence). V lost 3 bases and J 2 bases, leaving 14 bases between the germline ends. The CDR3 DNA reads TGTGCCAGCAGTTTGGGTGGGAGTAGGACCTACAATGAGCAGTTCTTC. Residues: CASSLGGSRTYNEQFF.

V gene TRBV10-3 combines with J gene TRBJ2-7, with 13 bases matching TRBD2. From germline, CDR1 is ENHRY and CDR2 SYGVKD. The CDR3 is made up of 15 amino acids. Trimming cost V 6 bases and J 0 bases; bases outside gene matches: 2. CDR3 amino acids: CAISGLAGVSYEQYF. The CDR3 nucleotides read TGTGCCATCAGCGGACTAGCGGGAGTCTCCTACGAGCAGTACTTC.

To note about this clone: Other DNA variants within this sample encode the same CDR3. The genes are TRBV18 and TRBJ1-4; D possibly corresponds to TRBD1 (6 bases). CDR1 KGHSH and CDR2 LQKENI come from the germline V gene. The CDR3 has 15 amino acids. V lost 6 bases and J lost 6, with 17 bases in between. The chain's CDR3 is CASSPNQGSDEKLFF. In DNA, the CDR3 is TGTGCCAGCTCGCCAAACCAGGGGAGCGATGAAAAACTGTTTTTT.

A single count supports this clone. The chain uses TRBV6-1 and TRBJ1-1; TRBD1 matches at 7 bases. CDR1 and CDR2 (germline): MNHNS, SASEGT. After removal of 3 bases from V and 3 bases from J, the junction contained 7 bases not matched to a gene. The CDR3 totals 15 residues. The CDR3: CASSDQGEEYTEAFF. Written as DNA, the CDR3 is TGTGCCAGCAGTGACCAGGGGGAAGAATACACTGAAGCTTTCTTT.